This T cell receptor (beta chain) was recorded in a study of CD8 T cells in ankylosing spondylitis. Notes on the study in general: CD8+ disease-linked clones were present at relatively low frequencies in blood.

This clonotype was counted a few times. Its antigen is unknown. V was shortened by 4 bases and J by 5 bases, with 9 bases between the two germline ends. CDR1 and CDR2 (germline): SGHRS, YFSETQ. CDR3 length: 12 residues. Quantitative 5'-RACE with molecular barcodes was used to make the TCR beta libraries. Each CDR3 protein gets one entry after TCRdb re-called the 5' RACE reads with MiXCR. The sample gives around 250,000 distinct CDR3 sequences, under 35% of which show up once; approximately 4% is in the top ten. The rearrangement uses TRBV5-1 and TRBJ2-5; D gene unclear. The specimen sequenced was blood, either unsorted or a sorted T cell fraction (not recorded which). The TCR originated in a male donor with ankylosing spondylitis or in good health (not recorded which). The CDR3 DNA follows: TGCGCCAGCAGCGAGCCGTCCGAGACCCAGTACTTC. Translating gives CASSEPSETQYF.